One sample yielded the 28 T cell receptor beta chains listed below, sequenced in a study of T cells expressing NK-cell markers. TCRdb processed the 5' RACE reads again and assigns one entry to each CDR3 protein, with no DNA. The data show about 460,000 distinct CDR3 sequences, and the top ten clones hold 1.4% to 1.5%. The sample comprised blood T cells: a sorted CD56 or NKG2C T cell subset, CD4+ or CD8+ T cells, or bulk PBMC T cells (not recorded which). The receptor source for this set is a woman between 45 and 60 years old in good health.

This chain's CDR3 is CASSAPDRGTYEQYF. The chain links TRBV6-6 to TRBJ2-7; TCRdb returns TRBD1, unconfirmable since there is no DNA. Germline values: CDR1 MNHNY, CDR2 SVGAGI (reference sequence). The CDR3 length is 15 residues.

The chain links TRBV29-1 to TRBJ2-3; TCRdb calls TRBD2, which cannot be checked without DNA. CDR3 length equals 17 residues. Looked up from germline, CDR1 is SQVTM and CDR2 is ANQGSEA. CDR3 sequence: CSVDWAREGISTDTQYF.

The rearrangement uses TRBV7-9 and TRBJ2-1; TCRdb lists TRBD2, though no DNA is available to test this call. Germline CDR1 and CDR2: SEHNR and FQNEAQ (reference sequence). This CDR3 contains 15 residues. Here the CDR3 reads CASSGQGLVYNEQFF.

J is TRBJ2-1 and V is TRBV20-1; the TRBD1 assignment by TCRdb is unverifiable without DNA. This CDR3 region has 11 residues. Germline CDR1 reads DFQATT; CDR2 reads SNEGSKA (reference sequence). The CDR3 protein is CSATGPNEQFF.

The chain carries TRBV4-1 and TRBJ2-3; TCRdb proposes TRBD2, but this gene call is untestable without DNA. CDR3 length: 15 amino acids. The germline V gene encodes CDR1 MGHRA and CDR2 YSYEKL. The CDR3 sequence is CASSQSAVPSDTQYF.

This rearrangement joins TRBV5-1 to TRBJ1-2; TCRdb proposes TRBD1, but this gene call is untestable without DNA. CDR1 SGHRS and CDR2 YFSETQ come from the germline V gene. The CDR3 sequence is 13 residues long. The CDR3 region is CASSSGQAHGYTF.

The CDR3 protein is CSAPSTGNEQYF. This rearrangement joins TRBV20-1 to TRBJ2-7; TCRdb picks TRBD1, but there is no DNA to check that call. The length of the CDR3 is 12 residues. Germline V CDR1 and CDR2: DFQATT, SNEGSKA (reference sequence).

The CDR3 sequence: CASSFRQGRNEQFF. The chain couples TRBV7-3 to TRBJ2-1; TCRdb's D call of TRBD1 is untestable without DNA. The length of the CDR3 is 14 residues. CDR1 and CDR2 (germline): SGHTA, FQGTGA.

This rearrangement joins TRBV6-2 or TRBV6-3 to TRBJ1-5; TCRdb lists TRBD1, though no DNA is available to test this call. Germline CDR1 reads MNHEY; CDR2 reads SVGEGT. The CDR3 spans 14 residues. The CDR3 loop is CASSWTGWNQPQHF.

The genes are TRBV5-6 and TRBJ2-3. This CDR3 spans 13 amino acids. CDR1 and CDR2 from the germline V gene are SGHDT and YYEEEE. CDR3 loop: CASSFPGTDTQYF.

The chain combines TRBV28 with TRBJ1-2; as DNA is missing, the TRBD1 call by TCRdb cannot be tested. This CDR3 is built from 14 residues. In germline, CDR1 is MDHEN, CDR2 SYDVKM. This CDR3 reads CASSLSTVPAGYTF.

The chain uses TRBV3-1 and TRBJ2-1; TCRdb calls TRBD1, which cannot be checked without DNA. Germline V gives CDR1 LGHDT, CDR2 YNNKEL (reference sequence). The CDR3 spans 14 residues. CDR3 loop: CASSLRPPYNEQFF.

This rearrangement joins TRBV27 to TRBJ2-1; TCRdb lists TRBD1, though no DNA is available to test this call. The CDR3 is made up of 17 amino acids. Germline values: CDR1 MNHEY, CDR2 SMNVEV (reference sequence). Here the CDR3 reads CASRSPGDSQVYNEQFF.

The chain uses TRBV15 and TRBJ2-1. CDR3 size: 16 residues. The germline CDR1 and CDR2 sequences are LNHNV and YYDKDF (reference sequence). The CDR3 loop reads CATSSGVAFLHNEQFF.

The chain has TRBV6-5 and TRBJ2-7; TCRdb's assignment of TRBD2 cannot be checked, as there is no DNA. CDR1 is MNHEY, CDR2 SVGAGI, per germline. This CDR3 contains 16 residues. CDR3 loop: CASSYASGRASYEQYF.

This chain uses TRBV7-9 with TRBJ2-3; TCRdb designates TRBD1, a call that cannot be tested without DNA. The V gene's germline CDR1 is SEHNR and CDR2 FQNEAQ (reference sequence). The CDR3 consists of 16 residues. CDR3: CASSLKGTRDTDTQYF.

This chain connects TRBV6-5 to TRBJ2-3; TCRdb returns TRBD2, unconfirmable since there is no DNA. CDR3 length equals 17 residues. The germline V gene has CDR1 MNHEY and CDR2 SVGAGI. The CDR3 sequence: CASRPLRKRESRDTQYF.

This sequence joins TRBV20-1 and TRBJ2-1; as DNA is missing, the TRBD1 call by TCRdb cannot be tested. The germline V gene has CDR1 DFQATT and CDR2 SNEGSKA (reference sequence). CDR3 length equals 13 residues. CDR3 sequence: CSAIRGWGDEQFF.

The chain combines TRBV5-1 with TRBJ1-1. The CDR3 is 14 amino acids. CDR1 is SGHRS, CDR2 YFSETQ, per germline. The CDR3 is CASSRLRMNTEAFF.

The CDR3 region is CASTRRAGRGGYTF. V is TRBV12-3 or TRBV12-4 and J is TRBJ1-2; TCRdb outputs TRBD1, but without DNA this stays unchecked. The length of the CDR3 is 14 residues.

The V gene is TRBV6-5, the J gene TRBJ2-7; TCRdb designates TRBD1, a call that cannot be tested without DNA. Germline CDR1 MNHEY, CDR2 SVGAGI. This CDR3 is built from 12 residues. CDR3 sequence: CASSYFGGEQYF.

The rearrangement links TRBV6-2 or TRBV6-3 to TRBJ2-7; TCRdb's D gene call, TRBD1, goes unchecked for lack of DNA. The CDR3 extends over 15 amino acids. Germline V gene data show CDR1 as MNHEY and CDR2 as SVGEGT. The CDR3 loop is CATKGLGLKLYEQYF.

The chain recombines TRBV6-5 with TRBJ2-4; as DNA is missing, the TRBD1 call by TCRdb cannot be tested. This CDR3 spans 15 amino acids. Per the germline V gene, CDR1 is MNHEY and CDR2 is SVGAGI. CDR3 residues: CASSYAPGAMHIQYF.

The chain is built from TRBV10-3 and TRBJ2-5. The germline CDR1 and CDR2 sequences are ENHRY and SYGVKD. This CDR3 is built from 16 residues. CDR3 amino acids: CAISVFGSESGETQYF.

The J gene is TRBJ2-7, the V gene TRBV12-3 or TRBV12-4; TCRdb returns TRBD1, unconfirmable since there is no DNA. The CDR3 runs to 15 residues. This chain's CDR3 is CASRTGQGLGYEQYF.

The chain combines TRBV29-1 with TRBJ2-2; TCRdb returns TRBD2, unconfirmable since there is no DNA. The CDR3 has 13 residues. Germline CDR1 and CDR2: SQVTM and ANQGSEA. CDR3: CSVGEVYTGELFF.

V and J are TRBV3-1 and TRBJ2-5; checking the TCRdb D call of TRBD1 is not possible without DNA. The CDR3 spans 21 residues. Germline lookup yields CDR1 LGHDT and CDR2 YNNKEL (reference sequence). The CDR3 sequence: CASSLGLGAAGDKGIQETQYF.

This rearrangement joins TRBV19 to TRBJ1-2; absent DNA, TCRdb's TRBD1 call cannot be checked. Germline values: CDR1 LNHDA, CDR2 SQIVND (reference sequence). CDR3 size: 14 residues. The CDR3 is CASSNFPGQGAYTF.